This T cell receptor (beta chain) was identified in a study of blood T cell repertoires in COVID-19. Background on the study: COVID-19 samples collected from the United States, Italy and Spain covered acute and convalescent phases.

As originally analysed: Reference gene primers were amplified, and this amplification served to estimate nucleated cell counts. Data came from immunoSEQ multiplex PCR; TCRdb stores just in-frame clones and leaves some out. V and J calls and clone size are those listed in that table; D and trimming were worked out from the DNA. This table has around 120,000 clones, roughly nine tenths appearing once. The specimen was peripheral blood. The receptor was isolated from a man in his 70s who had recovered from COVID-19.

CDR3 in amino acids: CASSSIAGTGGYEQYF. Written as DNA, the CDR3 is TGTGCCAGCAGCTCCATCGCCGGGACAGGCGGCTACGAGCAGTACTTC. This rearrangement joins TRBV11-2 to TRBJ2-7, with 8 bases identical to TRBD1. The germline gives CDR1 SGHAT, CDR2 FQNNGV. The V segment lost 4 bases and the J segment 3 bases; nucleotides outside the gene matches: 11. CDR3 length equals 16 residues.